Shown below are 6 T cell receptor beta chains from a single sample sequenced in a study of T cell responses to AZD1222 COVID-19 vaccine. Profiling relied on immunoSEQ multiplex PCR, and the TCRdb table lists in-frame clones only, not all of them. Among under 130,000 clones listed, roughly 88% were seen once. The source material was peripheral blood, sampled on day 0 of AZD1222 vaccination. The receptors come from an adult in good health.

The V call is TRBV5-4, the J call TRBJ1-6; no reliable D call. V lost 0 bases and J lost 7, with 8 bases in between. Germline CDR1 and CDR2: SGHNT and YYREEE (reference sequence). The CDR3 runs 14 residues. The CDR3 is CASSLAGFNSPLHF. In DNA, the CDR3 is TGTGCCAGCAGCTTGGCCGGATTCAATTCACCCCTCCACTTT.

The chain has TRBV4-3 and TRBJ1-6; no definite D call. Per the germline V gene, CDR1 is LGHNA and CDR2 is YSLEER. This CDR3 has 15 residues. Between the trimmed V and J ends, which lost 1 base and 7 bases, there was a span of 11 bases. CDR3 in DNA: TGCGCCAGCAGCCAAGGTTCCAGGCCAAATTCACCCCTCCACTTT. This codes for CASSQGSRPNSPLHF.

The chain has TRBV7-2 and TRBJ1-1; D is perhaps TRBD1 (5 bases). The CDR3 length is 14 residues. Per germline, CDR1 SGHTA and CDR2 FQGNSA. With 5 bases removed from V and 3 bases from J, the gap between germline ends came to 13 bases. The chain's CDR3 is CASSRRVLDTEAFF. CDR3 coding DNA: TGTGCCAGCAGCCGCAGGGTTTTGGACACTGAAGCTTTCTTT.

The rearrangement links TRBV6-2 or TRBV6-3 to TRBJ1-1, with 9 bases matching TRBD1. V lost 6 bases, J lost 0 bases, and 8 bases stayed unmatched. The CDR3 runs to 16 residues. In germline, CDR1 is MNHEY, CDR2 SVGEGT. The DNA for the CDR3 is TGTGCCAGCAGCTTCCCGGGACAGGGAATGAACACTGAAGCTTTCTTT. Its protein is CASSFPGQGMNTEAFF.

The rearrangement links TRBV5-1 to TRBJ2-5; D remains ambiguous. This CDR3 is 14 amino acids long. The V gene lost 0 bases and the J gene lost 1 base, with 7 bases spanning the gap. The germline V gene has CDR1 SGHRS and CDR2 YFSETQ. The CDR3 loop is CASSLGKAQETQYF. CDR3 nucleotides: TGCGCCAGCAGCTTGGGTAAGGCCCAAGAGACCCAGTACTTC.

V and J are TRBV6-2 or TRBV6-3 and TRBJ2-1; the D is unclear. In germline, CDR1 is MNHEY, CDR2 SVGEGT. The CDR3 spans 13 residues. The ends were cut back, 6 bases at V and 6 bases at J, with 12 bases in the middle. Here the CDR3 reads CASSSPPPNEQFF. The CDR3 nucleotides read TGTGCCAGCAGCTCACCGCCCCCCAATGAGCAGTTCTTC.